The table lists the clone carrying this T cell receptor (beta chain) with many counts. What it binds is unknown. The lymph nodes were axillary draining lymph nodes from breast cancer patients. This record belongs to a study of breast tumors, draining lymph nodes, adjacent tissues. Study-level findings and limits: Tumor T cell lymph node origin was a supported hypothesis, not proven. Tumors had less TCR diversity than lymph nodes, more than nontumor tissue. Findings are consistent with lymph node origin and intratumoral expansion of most tumor T cells. Luminal-like breast cancer showed significantly greater tumor-nontumor repertoire similarity than basal-like breast cancer did.

V lost 2 bases and J lost 5, with 13 bases in between. The CDR3 extends over 15 amino acids. From germline, CDR1 is SGHTA and CDR2 FQGNSA. TCRdb re-derived calls from the multiplex PCR reads in MiXCR, one entry per CDR3 protein. The table has 150,000 to 200,000 distinct CDR3 sequences, approximately 33% seen once. The sequencing input was axillary lymph node tissue. The clonotype originates from a female donor with breast cancer. Some clones in this sample may be carry-over from other donors' samples. The chain is built from TRBV7-2 and TRBJ2-1; D may correspond to TRBD1 or TRBD2 (5 bases each). This CDR3 reads CASSLFGTVNNEQFF. The DNA for the CDR3 is TGTGCCAGCAGCTTATTTGGGACGGTAAACAATGAGCAGTTCTTC.